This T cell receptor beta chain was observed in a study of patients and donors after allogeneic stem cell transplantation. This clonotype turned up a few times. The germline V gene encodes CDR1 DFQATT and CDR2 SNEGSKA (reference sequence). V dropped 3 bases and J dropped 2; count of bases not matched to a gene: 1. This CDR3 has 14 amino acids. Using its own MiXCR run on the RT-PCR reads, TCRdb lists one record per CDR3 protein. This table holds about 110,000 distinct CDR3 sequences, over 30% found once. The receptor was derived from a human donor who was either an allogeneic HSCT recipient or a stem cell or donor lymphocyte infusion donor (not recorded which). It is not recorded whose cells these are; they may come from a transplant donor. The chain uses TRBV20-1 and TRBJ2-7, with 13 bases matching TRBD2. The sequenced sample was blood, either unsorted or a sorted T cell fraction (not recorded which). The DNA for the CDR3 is TGCAGTGCTAGCGGACTAGCGGGGGCCTACGAGCAGTACTTC. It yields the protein CSASGLAGAYEQYF.